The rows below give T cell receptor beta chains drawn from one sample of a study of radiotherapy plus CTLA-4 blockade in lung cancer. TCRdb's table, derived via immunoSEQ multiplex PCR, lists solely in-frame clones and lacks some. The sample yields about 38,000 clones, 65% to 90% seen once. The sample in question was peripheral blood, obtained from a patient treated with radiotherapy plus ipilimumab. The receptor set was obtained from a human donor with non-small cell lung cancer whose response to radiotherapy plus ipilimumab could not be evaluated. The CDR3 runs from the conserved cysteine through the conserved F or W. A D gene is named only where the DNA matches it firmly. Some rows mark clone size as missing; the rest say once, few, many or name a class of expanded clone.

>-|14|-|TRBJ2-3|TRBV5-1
TGCGCCAGCAGCTTGGAACGCACTGGTGATACGCAGTATTTT
CASSLERTGDTQYF
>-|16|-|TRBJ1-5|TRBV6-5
TGTGCCAGCAGTTTCCTGGACAGCCCCGTCAATCAGCCCCAGCATTTT
CASSFLDSPVNQPQHF
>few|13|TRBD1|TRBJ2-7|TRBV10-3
TGTGCCATCAGAGGACAGGGATCCTACGAGCAGTACTTC
CAIRGQGSYEQYF
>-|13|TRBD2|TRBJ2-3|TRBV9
TGTGCCAGCAGCGAGCGGGAGACCGCTTATTTGTATTTT
CASSERETAYLYF
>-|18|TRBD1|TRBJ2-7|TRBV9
TGTGCCAGCAGTGCATTTCGGACAGGGGGCGCGTTTAAGTACGAGCAGTACTTC
CASSAFRTGGAFKYEQYF
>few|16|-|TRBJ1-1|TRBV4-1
TGCGCCAGCAGCCAAGGCCGGGCAGGGCTGAACACTGAAGCTTTCTTT
CASSQGRAGLNTEAFF
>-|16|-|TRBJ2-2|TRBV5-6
TGTGCCAGCAGCTTGCGTTCGGGTTTCGGCACCGGGGAGCTGTTTTTT
CASSLRSGFGTGELFF
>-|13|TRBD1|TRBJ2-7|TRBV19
TGTGCCAGTAGTTCGACAACAGGGGCCGAGCAGTACTTC
CASSSTTGAEQYF
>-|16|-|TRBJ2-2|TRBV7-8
TGTGCCAGCAGCCCGCGACGGGGGGCAAACACCGGGGAGCTGTTTTTT
CASSPRRGANTGELFF
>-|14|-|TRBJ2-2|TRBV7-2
TGTGCCAGCAGCTTAGGGCAGGGCACCGGGGAGCTGTTTTTT
CASSLGQGTGELFF
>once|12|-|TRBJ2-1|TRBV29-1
TGCAGCGTTGGGTGGGGCCAGGCCCAGGAGTTCTTC
CSVGWGQAQEFF
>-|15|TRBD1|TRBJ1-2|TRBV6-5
TGTGCCAGCAGTTACCGTGACAGGGGAAACTATGGCTACACCTTC
CASSYRDRGNYGYTF
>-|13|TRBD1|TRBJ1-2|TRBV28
TGTGCCAGCAGTTTAGGACAGGGCTATGGCTACACCTTC
CASSLGQGYGYTF
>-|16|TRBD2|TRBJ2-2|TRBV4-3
TGCGCCAGCAGCCAATGGTGGACTAGCGGATCCGGGGAGCTGTTTTTT
CASSQWWTSGSGELFF
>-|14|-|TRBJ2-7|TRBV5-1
TGCGCCAGCAGCTTCACACTAAACTCCTACGAGCAGTACTTC
CASSFTLNSYEQYF
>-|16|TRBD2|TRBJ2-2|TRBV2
TGTGCCAGCAGTGAAGTTGCCGGGGGGGCCGGCGGGGAGCTGTTTTTT
CASSEVAGGAGGELFF
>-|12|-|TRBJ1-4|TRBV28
TGTGCCAGCGGGCGGGCTAATGAAAAACTGTTTTTT
CASGRANEKLFF
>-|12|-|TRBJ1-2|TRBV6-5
TGTGCCAGCAACGGACAGAGTAGAGGCTACACCTTC
CASNGQSRGYTF
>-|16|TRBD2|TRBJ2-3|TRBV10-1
TGCGCCAGCAGTGAGCTTCCGGGAGGGAGCACAGATACGCAGTATTTT
CASSELPGGSTDTQYF
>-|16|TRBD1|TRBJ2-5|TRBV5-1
TGCGCCAGCAGCTTGGTCGGGACAGGGGGCCGAGAGACCCAGTACTTC
CASSLVGTGGRETQYF
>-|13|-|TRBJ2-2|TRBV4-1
TGCGCCAGCAGCCAGGCAGGCCGAGGGGAGCTGTTTTTT
CASSQAGRGELFF
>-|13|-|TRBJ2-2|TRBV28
TGTGCCAGCAAGGGGGGGGACACCGGGGAGCTGTTTTTT
CASKGGDTGELFF
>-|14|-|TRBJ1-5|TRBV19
TGTGCCAGTAGTATACGGCCCGGCGGTCAGCCCCAGCATTTT
CASSIRPGGQPQHF
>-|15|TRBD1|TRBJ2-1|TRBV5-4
TGTGCCAGCTGCTCCGGGACAGGGGGGTACAATGAGCAGTTCTTC
CASCSGTGGYNEQFF
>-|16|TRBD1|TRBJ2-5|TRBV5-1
TGCGCCAGCAGCTTGGGGATGACAGGGAACCAAGAGACCCAGTACTTC
CASSLGMTGNQETQYF
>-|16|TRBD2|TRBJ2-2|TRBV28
TGTGCCAGCCGACAACTAGCGGGAGGGTCGGCCGGGGAGCTGTTTTTT
CASRQLAGGSAGELFF
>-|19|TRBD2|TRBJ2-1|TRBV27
TGTGCCAGCAGGCGGACTAGCGGGAGGGCCGACCCGTCCTACAATGAGCAGTTCTTC
CASRRTSGRADPSYNEQFF
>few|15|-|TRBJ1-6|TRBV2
TGTGCCAGCAGTGCCTTGACTGTTTTCTCTTCACCCCTCCACTTT
CASSALTVFSSPLHF
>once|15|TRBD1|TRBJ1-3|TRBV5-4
TGTGCCAGCAGCCTCGACAGGGTGCAAGGAAACACCATATATTTT
CASSLDRVQGNTIYF
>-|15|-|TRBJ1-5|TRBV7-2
TGTGCCAGTAGCCCTACAGGGTATAGCAATCAGCCCCAGCATTTT
CASSPTGYSNQPQHF
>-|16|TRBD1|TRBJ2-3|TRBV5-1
TGCGCCAGCAGCTTGGCCCGGACAGGGAGCACAGATACGCAGTATTTT
CASSLARTGSTDTQYF
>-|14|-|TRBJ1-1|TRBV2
TGTGCCAGCAGCACTTACAGGAGTAACACTGAAGCTTTCTTT
CASSTYRSNTEAFF
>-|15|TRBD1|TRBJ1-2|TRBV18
TGTGCCAGCTCACCTGGACAGGCCCTTAGCTATGGCTACACCTTC
CASSPGQALSYGYTF
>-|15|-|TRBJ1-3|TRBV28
TGTGCCAGCACCGCCGCTGGGGGAGGTGGAAACACCATATATTTT
CASTAAGGGGNTIYF
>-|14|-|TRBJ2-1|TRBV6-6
TGTGCCAGCAGCGCCGGGGACTCCTACAATGAGCAGTTCTTC
CASSAGDSYNEQFF
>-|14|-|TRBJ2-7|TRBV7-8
TGTGCCAGCAGCCCCCCGGACTCCATATACGAGCAGTACTTC
CASSPPDSIYEQYF
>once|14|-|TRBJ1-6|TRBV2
TGTGCCAGCAGTGAGACGGGATTTAATTCACCCCTCCACTTT
CASSETGFNSPLHF
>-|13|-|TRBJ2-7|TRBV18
TGTGCCAGCTCCAGACAGGACTCCTACGAGCAGTACTTC
CASSRQDSYEQYF
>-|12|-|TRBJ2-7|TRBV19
TGTGCCAGTAGTATGTGGGCTGGCGAGCAGTACTTC
CASSMWAGEQYF
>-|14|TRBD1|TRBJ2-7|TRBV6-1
TGTGCCAGCCAGGGGGCGCCGGGCTCCTACGAGCAGTACTTC
CASQGAPGSYEQYF
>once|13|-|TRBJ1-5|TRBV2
TGTGCCAGCAGCCCGGGGGGTCGGGGGCCCCAGCATTTT
CASSPGGRGPQHF
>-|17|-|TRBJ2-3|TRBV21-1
TGTGCCAGCAGCAAAAACAGGGGTTTTTTAGGCACAGATACGCAGTATTTT
CASSKNRGFLGTDTQYF
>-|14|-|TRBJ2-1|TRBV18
TGTGCCAGCTCACCCCTTGTAGGAGGCAATGAGCAGTTCTTC
CASSPLVGGNEQFF
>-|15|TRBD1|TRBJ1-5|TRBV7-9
TGTGCCAGCAGCTTACTGACAGGGACCACTGGAGCCCAGCATTTT
CASSLLTGTTGAQHF
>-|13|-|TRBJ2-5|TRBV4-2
TGTGCCAGCAGCCAAGACGTTAAAGAGACCCAGTACTTC
CASSQDVKETQYF
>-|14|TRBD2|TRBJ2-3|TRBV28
TGTGCCAGCAAAGCGGGAGGGCCCACAGATACGCAGTATTTT
CASKAGGPTDTQYF
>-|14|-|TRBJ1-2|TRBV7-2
TGTGCCAGCAGCGTACCGGGAGGGGCCGGTGGCTACACCTTC
CASSVPGGAGGYTF
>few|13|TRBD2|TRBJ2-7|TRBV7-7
TGTGCTAGCAGCCGGGGACTAGCGAGTGAGCAGTACTTC
CASSRGLASEQYF
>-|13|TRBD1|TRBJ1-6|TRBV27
TGTGCCAGCAGAAGGGACAGCGGTTCACCCCTCCACTTT
CASRRDSGSPLHF
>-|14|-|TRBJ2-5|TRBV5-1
TGCGCCAGCAGCAAGACAGAGTACCAAGAGACCCAGTACTTC
CASSKTEYQETQYF
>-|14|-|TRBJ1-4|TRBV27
TGTGCCAGCAGTTTATCGTTCGGGTTGGAAAAACTGTTTTTT
CASSLSFGLEKLFF
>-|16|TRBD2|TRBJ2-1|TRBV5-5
TGTGCCAGCAGCCTCCGGACTAGTCCAACCTACAATGAGCAGTTCTTC
CASSLRTSPTYNEQFF
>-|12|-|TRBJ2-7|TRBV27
TGTGCCAGCAGGGGAGGACCTGGCGAGCAGTACTTC
CASRGGPGEQYF
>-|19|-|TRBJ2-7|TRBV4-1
TGCGCCAGCAGCCACGGCGGATGGCAGAGCGGGTCCCGGCTCGCCCAGCAGTACTTC
CASSHGGWQSGSRLAQQYF
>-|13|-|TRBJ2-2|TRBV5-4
TGTGCCAGCAGCTTGGGAGGCACCGGGGAGCTGTTTTTT
CASSLGGTGELFF
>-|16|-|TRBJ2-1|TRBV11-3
TGTGCCAGCAGCTTAGATCCTCCTCCGTACTACAATGAGCAGTTCTTC
CASSLDPPPYYNEQFF